These 10 T cell receptor beta chains were all obtained from the same sample, sequenced in a study of T cells after yellow fever vaccination. TCRdb independently ran MiXCR on the 5' RACE reads; one entry per CDR3 protein. The sample holds about 130,000 distinct CDR3 sequences, approximately 7% seen once. Sequencing used CD4+ T cells sorted from PBMCs, obtained around 10 days after the first yellow fever vaccination. The source is a man between 18 and 35 years old who received the YFV17D yellow fever vaccine.

This clonotype was counted at least ten times. V and J are TRBV5-1 and TRBJ2-1; perhaps D is TRBD1 or TRBD2 (6 bases each). Germline lookup yields CDR1 SGHRS and CDR2 YFSETQ. V dropped 3 bases and J dropped 5 bases, with 18 bases sitting between them. This CDR3 comprises 16 residues. CDR3 in DNA: TGCGCCAGCAGCTCGGATGAGGGGGGTGGGAACAATGAGCAGTTCTTC. Amino acid sequence: CASSSDEGGGNNEQFF.

The chain joins TRBV18 to TRBJ2-2; D remains unclear. V was pared by 3 bases and J by 1 base, with 9 bases between. Germline-derived CDR1 and CDR2 are KGHSH and LQKENI. The CDR3 is 15 residues long. The CDR3 nucleotides read TGTGCCAGCTCACCTATGGCTTTGAACACCGGGGAGCTGTTTTTT. It translates to CASSPMALNTGELFF.

Ten or more counts support this clonotype. The chain uses TRBV6-1 and TRBJ1-1; D gene unclear. The CDR3 has 14 amino acids. The ends were cut back, 6 bases at V and 1 base at J, with 12 bases in the middle. Per germline, CDR1 MNHNS and CDR2 SASEGT. The CDR3 DNA follows: TGTGCCAGCAGCTTTCTGCTATCGAACACTGAAGCTTTCTTT. It yields the protein CASSFLLSNTEAFF.

This clonotype showed up just a few times. This chain joins TRBV7-7 and TRBJ2-1; D is undetermined. V dropped 5 bases and J dropped 9 bases, with 14 bases sitting between them. The CDR3 has 13 amino acids. Germline V gene sequence: CDR1 SSHAT, CDR2 FNYEAQ (reference sequence). CDR3 nucleotides: TGTGCCAGCAGCCCGAGGTCCGGGCTTGAGCAGTTCTTC. It yields the protein CASSPRSGLEQFF.

This clonotype appeared many times. This chain uses TRBV12-3 or TRBV12-4 with TRBJ2-6, with unresolved D. This CDR3 comprises 16 residues. V was trimmed by 0 bases and J by 3 bases, leaving 9 bases between them. As DNA, the CDR3 is TGTGCCAGCAGTTTAGCCGTTCAGTTTGGGGCCAACGTCCTGACTTTC. Translation: CASSLAVQFGANVLTF.

V usage is TRBV5-1 and J usage is TRBJ1-2; D is ambiguous. CDR3 size: 15 residues. CDR1 is SGHRS and CDR2 is YFSETQ in the germline V gene. The V end lost 4 bases, the J end lost 4 bases, and 17 bases lay between the germline ends. The CDR3 reads CASSPDGPPLYGYTF. CDR3 nucleotide sequence: TGCGCCAGCAGCCCGGACGGTCCCCCGCTCTATGGCTACACCTTC.

The chain has TRBV5-6 and TRBJ1-6, with a possible D match to TRBD1 (6 bases). The CDR3 runs to 13 residues. Germline V CDR1 and CDR2: SGHDT, YYEEEE. The germline V and J ends were trimmed by 9 bases and 10 bases, with 17 bases remaining between them. The CDR3 is CAIGSRGNSPLHF. For the CDR3, the DNA is TGTGCCATCGGCTCCAGGGGAAACTCACCCCTCCACTTT.

This clonotype was seen at least ten times. J is TRBJ1-1 and V is TRBV4-1, with D possibly matching TRBD1 (5 bases). CDR1 MGHRA and CDR2 YSYEKL come from the germline V gene. Trimming left V 3 bases short and J 3 bases short, with 20 bases between. CDR3 length equals 17 residues. This chain's CDR3 is CASSHRGKTAEDTEAFF. The CDR3, as DNA: TGCGCCAGCAGCCACCGGGGGAAGACGGCAGAGGACACTGAAGCTTTCTTT.

This clonotype was seen repeatedly, ten times or more. V is TRBV11-2 and J is TRBJ2-3; D may be TRBD2 (5 bases). Germline CDR1 SGHAT, CDR2 FQNNGV. There are 16 residues in the CDR3. V shed 2 bases and J shed 2 bases, with 14 bases lying between them. The CDR3 sequence: CASSLTLGGNTDTQYF. The DNA for the CDR3 is TGTGCCAGCAGCTTAACTTTAGGAGGTAACACAGATACGCAGTATTTT.

There are many counts of this clonotype. The chain recombines TRBV7-2 with TRBJ1-1; D gene ambiguous. Trimming pared 0 bases from V and 1 base from J, leaving 6 bases between. The CDR3 length is 14 residues. The germline gives CDR1 SGHTA, CDR2 FQGNSA. This CDR3 is CASSLAVKNTEAFF. As DNA, the CDR3 is TGTGCCAGCAGCTTAGCGGTGAAGAACACTGAAGCTTTCTTT.